The sequence of this T cell receptor beta chain was determined in a study of blood T cell repertoires in COVID-19. V lost 0 bases, J lost 14 bases, and 14 bases lay in between. The CDR3 totals 12 residues. From germline, CDR1 is SGHNT and CDR2 YYREEE (reference sequence). This table comes from immunoSEQ multiplex PCR, and its TCRdb copy is limited to in-frame clones, with some not included. The sample has about 210,000 clones, 80% to 90% seen once. The specimen sequenced was peripheral blood. The clonotype was recovered from a man aged 45-60 years with active or convalescent COVID-19. V gene TRBV5-4 combines with J gene TRBJ1-2; TRBD1 is a possible D gene (5 bases). DNA for the CDR3: TGTGCCAGCAGCTTGGGGGGCGTGAGAGGTACCTTC. Translation: CASSLGGVRGTF.